The 16 T cell receptor beta chains given below trace back to one sample, sequenced in a study of early T cells in non-severe SARS-CoV-2 infection. In TCRdb, the 5' RACE reads were re-called with MiXCR into one record per CDR3 protein. This table holds more than 20,000 distinct CDR3 sequences, around 4.5% found once. The material sequenced was whole blood. These receptors were obtained from an adult who was a healthcare worker with PCR-confirmed SARS-CoV-2 infection or an uninfected control (not recorded which).

This clonotype turned up a few times. The rearrangement links TRBV7-8 to TRBJ2-3; TRBD2 matches at 9 bases. The CDR3 is made up of 15 amino acids. Germline V gives CDR1 SGHVS, CDR2 FQNEAQ. The J segment lost 1 base and the V segment lost 5 bases, leaving 4 bases of the junction unmatched. The CDR3 DNA is TGTGCCAGCAGCCGAAGCGGGGGGCGCACAGATACGCAGTATTTT. Its translation: CASSRSGGRTDTQYF. The complete variable domain, with remaining parts taken from reference TRBV7-8 and TRBJ2-3, reads GAGVSQSPRYKVAKRGQDVALRCDPISGHVSLFWYQQALGQGPEFLTYFQNEAQLDKSGLPSDRFFAERPEGSVSTLKIQRTQQEDSAVYLCASSRSGGRTDTQYFGPGTRLTVL.

Only a few counts were recorded for this clonotype. The rearrangement links TRBV15 to TRBJ2-7; D perhaps matches TRBD2 (7 bases). Germline CDR1 and CDR2: LNHNV and YYDKDF (reference sequence). This CDR3 has 16 residues. Trimming removed 1 base at V and 6 bases at J, with 19 bases between. Here the CDR3 DNA reads TGTGCCACCAGCAGAGGTCAACAGGGAGGGCTGGTCGAGCAGTACTTC. This translates into CATSRGQQGGLVEQYF.

This clonotype has a handful of counts. This sequence joins TRBV6-1 and TRBJ1-2, with 11 bases matching TRBD1. Germline V lookup: CDR1 MNHNS, CDR2 SASEGT. Losses at the gene ends were 7 bases for V and 7 bases for J; bases not matched to a gene: 5. This CDR3 comprises 13 residues. CDR3 in amino acids: CASIGQGARGYTF. In DNA, the CDR3 is TGTGCCAGCATAGGACAGGGGGCGCGTGGCTACACCTTC.

This clonotype is medium-sized within its sample. This chain uses TRBV19 with TRBJ1-6, with D possibly TRBD1 on 6 matching bases. The CDR3 has 14 residues. The V gene lost 2 bases and the J gene lost 10 bases, with 12 bases spanning the gap. Per germline, CDR1 LNHDA and CDR2 SQIVND (reference sequence). The CDR3 bases are TGTGCCAGTAGTATAAGGGGGTCAGAATCACCCCTCCACTTT. Translating it yields CASSIRGSESPLHF.

This clonotype was recorded many times. The rearrangement joins TRBV2 to TRBJ1-1; no clear D. CDR1 is SNHLY, CDR2 FYNNEI, per germline. The CDR3 sequence is 14 residues long. V dropped 6 bases and J dropped 6 bases, with 17 bases sitting between them. The CDR3 reads CASRGTPGISEAFF. DNA of the CDR3: TGTGCCAGCAGAGGAACACCGGGCATCTCTGAAGCTTTCTTT. Drawing the rest from reference TRBV2 and TRBJ1-1, the complete variable domain is EPEVTQTPSHQVTQMGQEVILRCVPISNHLYFYWYRQILGQKVEFLVSFYNNEISEKSEIFDDQFSVERPDGSNFTLKIRSTKLEDSAMYFCASRGTPGISEAFFGQGTRLTVV.

This chain uses TRBV6-2 or TRBV6-3 with TRBJ2-7; D might be TRBD1 (5 bases). Germline CDR1 is MNHEY and CDR2 is SVGEGT. CDR3 size: 16 residues. V was shortened by 6 bases and J by 3 bases, with 21 bases between the two germline ends. The CDR3, as DNA: TGTGCCAGCAGCCCCGAGTATGGACAAGAAAGCTACGAGCAGTACTTC. Amino acids: CASSPEYGQESYEQYF.

This clonotype is medium-sized in the sample. V and J are TRBV18 and TRBJ1-3, with a weak D call TRBD1 (5 bases). V was shortened by 3 bases and J by 4 bases, with 13 bases between the two germline ends. Germline-derived CDR1 and CDR2 are KGHSH and LQKENI. This CDR3 has 15 residues. This CDR3 is CASSPSQGSGNTIYF. As DNA, the CDR3 is TGTGCCAGCTCACCTTCCCAGGGATCAGGAAACACCATATATTTT.

Ten or more counts support this clonotype. V gene TRBV7-3 combines with J gene TRBJ2-6; D is ambiguous. With 5 bases removed from V and 0 bases from J, the gap between germline ends came to 5 bases. Germline V gives CDR1 SGHTA, CDR2 FQGTGA. The CDR3 runs to 14 residues. The CDR3 spells CASSHSSGANVLTF. The CDR3 DNA reads as TGTGCCAGCAGCCACAGCTCTGGGGCCAACGTCCTGACTTTC.

Many counts were recorded for this clonotype. V is TRBV12-3 or TRBV12-4 and J is TRBJ1-5; TRBD1 matches at 8 bases. With V trimmed by 4 bases and J by 6 bases, 5 bases remained unmatched. The CDR3 loop spans 14 amino acids. The CDR3 is CASSSGTGLQPQHF. As DNA, the CDR3 is TGTGCCAGCAGTTCGGGGACAGGTCTTCAGCCCCAGCATTTT.

This clonotype occurred many times. Here the CDR3 DNA reads TGTGCCAGCAGCGCCGACTGGACAGGGAGGAATGAGCAGTTCTTC. It encodes CASSADWTGRNEQFF. The chain combines TRBV9 with TRBJ2-1; 8 bases are a match to TRBD1. This CDR3 contains 15 residues. Germline trimming cut 3 bases from V and 7 bases from J; bases unmatched to any gene: 9. The V gene's germline CDR1 is SGDLS and CDR2 YYNGEE.

This clonotype occurred many times. The gene calls are TRBV12-3 or TRBV12-4 and TRBJ2-3; D is possibly TRBD2 (5 bases). Trimming took off 3 bases at V and 6 bases at J, with 16 bases between the two ends. CDR3 length equals 15 residues. The CDR3 loop reads CASSFFAPGVDTQYF. CDR3 DNA: TGTGCCAGCAGTTTTTTTGCCCCCGGGGTTGATACGCAGTATTTT.

This chain connects TRBV28 to TRBJ2-2; no clear D gene. From germline, CDR1 is MDHEN and CDR2 SYDVKM. The length of the CDR3 is 13 residues. The germline V and J ends were trimmed by 4 bases and 5 bases, with 8 bases remaining between them. The CDR3 protein is CASSSTPTGELFF. In nucleotides, the CDR3 is TGTGCCAGCAGTTCTACACCGACCGGGGAGCTGTTTTTT. Complete variable domain (other parts from reference TRBV28 and TRBJ2-2): DVKVTQSSRYLVKRTGEKVFLECVQDMDHENMFWYRQDPGLGLRLIYFSYDVKMKEKGDIPEGYSVSREKKERFSLILESASTNQTSMYLCASSSTPTGELFFGEGSRLTVL.

This clonotype rates as medium-sized. This sequence joins TRBV10-3 and TRBJ2-1, with D perhaps TRBD2 (6 bases). Germline V CDR1 and CDR2: ENHRY, SYGVKD. CDR3 size: 13 residues. Trimming shortened V by 8 bases and J by 7 bases, and 15 bases separated the two germline ends. The CDR3 protein is CAIGRENTNEQFF. CDR3 in DNA: TGTGCCATCGGTCGGGAGAATACGAATGAGCAGTTCTTC.

The sample holds many counts of this clonotype. This rearrangement joins TRBV6-6 to TRBJ2-2; D is ambiguous. The CDR3 loop spans 10 amino acids. V was trimmed by 5 bases and J by 12 bases, leaving 7 bases between them. The germline V gene encodes CDR1 MNHNY and CDR2 SVGAGI (reference sequence). In DNA, the CDR3 is TGTGCCAGCAGTACCGGACAGCTGTTTTTT. Its protein product is CASSTGQLFF.

The chain employs TRBV29-1 and TRBJ2-7, with 9 bases identical to TRBD1. CDR1 SQVTM and CDR2 ANQGSEA come from the germline V gene. The V gene end was trimmed by 7 bases and the J gene end by 5 bases; junction bases not matched to a gene: 9. CDR3 length equals 13 residues. The CDR3 sequence is CSAGGQGIDEQYF. Here the CDR3 DNA reads TGCAGCGCCGGCGGACAGGGGATAGACGAGCAGTACTTC.

This clonotype has at least ten counts. This rearrangement joins TRBV3-1 to TRBJ2-7; D unresolved. The CDR3 spans 15 residues. With 0 bases removed from V and 2 bases from J, the gap between germline ends came to 11 bases. Germline V lookup: CDR1 LGHDT, CDR2 YNNKEL (reference sequence). DNA of the CDR3: TGTGCCAGCAGCCAAGATCTGGGAATCCCCTACGAGCAGTACTTC. This sequence encodes CASSQDLGIPYEQYF.